The TCR beta chain described here comes from a study of blood T cell repertoires in COVID-19. Study at large: Samples taken during acute and convalescent COVID-19 were collected in the United States, Italy and Spain. The analysed material was cDNA or gDNA that came from T cells, B-cell-depleted T cells, or PBMCs.

TCRdb's table, derived via immunoSEQ multiplex PCR, lists solely in-frame clones and lacks some. The sample holds approximately 54,000 clones, roughly 84% seen once. Trimming shortened V by 4 bases and J by 0 bases, and 13 bases separated the two germline ends. This CDR3 is 16 amino acids long. The germline CDR1 and CDR2 sequences are LNHDA and SQIVND (reference sequence). The sample was peripheral blood. V is TRBV19 and J is TRBJ1-5, with D perhaps TRBD1 (6 bases). The receptor comes from a human donor in a cohort sampled during active COVID-19. The CDR3 sequence is CASSTGVGYSNQPQHF. The CDR3 nucleotides read TGTGCCAGTAGTACAGGGGTCGGTTATAGCAATCAGCCCCAGCATTTT.